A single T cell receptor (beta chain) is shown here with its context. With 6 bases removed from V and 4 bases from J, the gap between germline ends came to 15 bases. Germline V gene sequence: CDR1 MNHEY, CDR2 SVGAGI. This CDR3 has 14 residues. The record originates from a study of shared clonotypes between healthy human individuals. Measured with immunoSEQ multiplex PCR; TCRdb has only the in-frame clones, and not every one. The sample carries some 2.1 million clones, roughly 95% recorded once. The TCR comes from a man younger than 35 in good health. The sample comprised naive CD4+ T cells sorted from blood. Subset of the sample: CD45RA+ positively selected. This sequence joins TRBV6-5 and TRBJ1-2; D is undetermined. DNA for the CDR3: TGTGCCAGCAGCCCAATTGCCTTTCTCTATGGCTACACCTTC. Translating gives CASSPIAFLYGYTF.